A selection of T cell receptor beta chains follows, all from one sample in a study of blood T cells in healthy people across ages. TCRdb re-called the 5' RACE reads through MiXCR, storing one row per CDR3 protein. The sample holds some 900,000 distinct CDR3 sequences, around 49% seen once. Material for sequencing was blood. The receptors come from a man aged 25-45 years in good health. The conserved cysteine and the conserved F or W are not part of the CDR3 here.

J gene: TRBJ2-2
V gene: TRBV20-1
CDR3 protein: SGRQGLNTGELF

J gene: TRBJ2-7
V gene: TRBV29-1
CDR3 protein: SVGSNYEQY

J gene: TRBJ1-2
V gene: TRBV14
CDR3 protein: ASSQVGQEDYGYT

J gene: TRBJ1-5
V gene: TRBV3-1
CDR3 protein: ASSPLGQPQH

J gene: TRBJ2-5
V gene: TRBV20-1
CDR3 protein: SAYGQGGLETQY

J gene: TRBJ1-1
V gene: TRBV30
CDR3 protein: AWSVAGNAEAF

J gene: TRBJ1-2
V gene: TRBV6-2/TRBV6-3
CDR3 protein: ASSLSGTGDNYGNT

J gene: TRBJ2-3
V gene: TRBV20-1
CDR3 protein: SARVRAGADTQY

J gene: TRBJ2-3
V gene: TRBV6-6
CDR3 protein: ASSYRPRDTQY

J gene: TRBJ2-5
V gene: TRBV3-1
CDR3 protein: ASSQALSPGTQY

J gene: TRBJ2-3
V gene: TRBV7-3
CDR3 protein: ASSLKSSDTQY

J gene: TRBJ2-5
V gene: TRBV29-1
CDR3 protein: SVEETVQETQY

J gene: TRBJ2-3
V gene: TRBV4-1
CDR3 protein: ASSQVGVRADTQY

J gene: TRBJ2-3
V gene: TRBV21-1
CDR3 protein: ASSKVRGDHTDTQY

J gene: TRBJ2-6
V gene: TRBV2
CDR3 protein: ASTPTGSGANVLT

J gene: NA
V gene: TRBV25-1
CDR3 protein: ASRDQQETQETQY

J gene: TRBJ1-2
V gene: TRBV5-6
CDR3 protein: ASRESVGQGIYGYT

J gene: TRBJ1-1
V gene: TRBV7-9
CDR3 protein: ASSSGQGPCEAF

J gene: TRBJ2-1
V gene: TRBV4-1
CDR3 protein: ASSPADRTYNEQF

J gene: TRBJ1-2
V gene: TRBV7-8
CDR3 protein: ASSLNRGASGYGYT

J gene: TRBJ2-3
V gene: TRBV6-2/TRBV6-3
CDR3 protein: ASSYHSGGTDTQY

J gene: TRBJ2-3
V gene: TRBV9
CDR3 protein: ASSVAASPTGTDTQY

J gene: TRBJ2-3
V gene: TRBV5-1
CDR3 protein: ASSIPGTDTQY

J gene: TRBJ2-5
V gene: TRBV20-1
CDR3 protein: SARAAGQETQY

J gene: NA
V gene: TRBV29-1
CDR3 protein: SVGGTGQETQY

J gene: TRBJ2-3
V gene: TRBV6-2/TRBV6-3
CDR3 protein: ASSYQTPSLDTQY

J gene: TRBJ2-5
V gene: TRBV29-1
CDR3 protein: SVEDPGPRGTQY

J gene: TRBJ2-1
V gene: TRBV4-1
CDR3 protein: ASSQESRYEQF

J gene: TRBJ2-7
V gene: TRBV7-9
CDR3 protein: ASSWADYEQY

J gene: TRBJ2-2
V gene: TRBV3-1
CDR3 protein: ASSQDHLAGELF

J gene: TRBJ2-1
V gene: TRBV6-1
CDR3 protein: ASRETSGGYNEQF

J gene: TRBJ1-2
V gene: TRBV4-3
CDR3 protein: ARGTRKGAKGYT

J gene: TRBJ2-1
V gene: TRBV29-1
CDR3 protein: SALTGGNEQF

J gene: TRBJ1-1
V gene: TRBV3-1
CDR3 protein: ASSQLEEAF

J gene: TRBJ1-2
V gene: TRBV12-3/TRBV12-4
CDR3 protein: ASNPGPTIYGYT

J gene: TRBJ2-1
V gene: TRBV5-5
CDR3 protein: ASSLWASHERF

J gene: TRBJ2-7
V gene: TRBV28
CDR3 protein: ASKPGDLNEQY

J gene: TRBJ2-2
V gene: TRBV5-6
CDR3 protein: ASSAGTATGELF

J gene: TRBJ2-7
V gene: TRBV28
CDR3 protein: ASSSPGGIYEQY

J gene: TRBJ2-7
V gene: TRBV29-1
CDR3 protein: SVVTYEQY

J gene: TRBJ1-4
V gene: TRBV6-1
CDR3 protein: ASSGGTANEKLF

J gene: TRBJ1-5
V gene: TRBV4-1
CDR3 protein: ASSHVFRGQAPDRQPQH

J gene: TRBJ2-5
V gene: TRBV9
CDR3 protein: ASSASGQETQY

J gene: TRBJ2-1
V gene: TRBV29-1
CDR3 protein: STGPRGGGYNEQF

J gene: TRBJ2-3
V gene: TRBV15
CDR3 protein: ATSRVGRITDTQY

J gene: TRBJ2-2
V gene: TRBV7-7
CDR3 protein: ASSLVRDGGELF

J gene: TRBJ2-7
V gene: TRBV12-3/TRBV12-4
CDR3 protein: ASSLSPRSYEQY

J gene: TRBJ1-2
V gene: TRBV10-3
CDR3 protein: AITEDRTDYGYT

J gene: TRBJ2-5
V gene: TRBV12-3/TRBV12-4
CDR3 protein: ASSLVLARQETQY

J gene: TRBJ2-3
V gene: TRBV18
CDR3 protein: ASSSRGEADTQY

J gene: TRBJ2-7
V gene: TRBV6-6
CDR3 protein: ASSSLRELVYEQY

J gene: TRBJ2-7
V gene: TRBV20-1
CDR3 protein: SASRTDYEQY

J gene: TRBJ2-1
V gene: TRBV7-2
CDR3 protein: ASSPRLARNEQF